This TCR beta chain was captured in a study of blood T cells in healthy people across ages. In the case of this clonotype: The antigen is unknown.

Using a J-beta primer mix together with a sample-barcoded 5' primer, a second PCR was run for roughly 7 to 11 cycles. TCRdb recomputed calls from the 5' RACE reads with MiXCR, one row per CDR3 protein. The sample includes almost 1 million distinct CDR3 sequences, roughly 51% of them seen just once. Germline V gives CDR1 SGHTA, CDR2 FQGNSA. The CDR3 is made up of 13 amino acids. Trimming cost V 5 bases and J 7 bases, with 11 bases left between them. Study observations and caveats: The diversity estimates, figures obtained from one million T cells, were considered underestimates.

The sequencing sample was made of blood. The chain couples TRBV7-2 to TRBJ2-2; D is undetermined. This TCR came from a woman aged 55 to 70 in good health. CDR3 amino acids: CASSRYGNGELFF. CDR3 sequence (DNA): TGTGCCAGCAGCCGATATGGAAACGGGGAGCTGTTTTTT.